This record concerns one TCR beta chain sequence. Its antigen is not known. PCR was performed using 60 Vbeta and 13 Jbeta primers. Generated by immunoSEQ multiplex PCR, the TCRdb table keeps only in-frame clones and is missing some. In the table there are about 52,000 clones, roughly 72% of which are singletons. This entry is derived from a study of cytomegalovirus exposure and HLA in healthy donors. Overall study findings and caveats: Researchers reported in a later analysis that a missense DCLRE1C variant was tied to TCR beta V- and J-gene trimming. Across donors, most TCRs were seen rarely, yet some public ones were widespread.

The CDR3 has 15 amino acids. V was clipped by 3 bases and J by 3 bases; unmatched bases: 7. Germline CDR1 and CDR2: GTSNPN and SVGIG (reference sequence). The TCR was taken from a woman aged 45-65 years in good health and CMV-seronegative. This chain connects TRBV30 to TRBJ2-3; TRBD1 aligns across 9 bases. The sample consisted of PBMCs. The CDR3 DNA reads TGTGCCTGGAGGCAGTACGGGACAGGGACAGATACGCAGTATTTT. Translated: CAWRQYGTGTDTQYF.